This entry concerns a single T cell receptor (beta chain). The germline V and J ends were trimmed by 0 bases and 4 bases, with 12 bases remaining between them. Germline CDR1 is LGHNA and CDR2 is YNFKEQ. CDR3 length: 15 residues. The sample comes from a study of blood T cell repertoires in COVID-19. The overall study: Collection of acute and convalescent COVID-19 samples took place in the United States, Italy and Spain. PBMCs, B-cell-depleted T cells, or T cells provided the cDNA or gDNA that made up the material.

The authors' processing: Nucleated cell number was recorded as an estimate derived from reference gene primer amplification. Assay used: immunoSEQ multiplex PCR; TCRdb lists only in-frame clones, some missing. The D gene and trimming were derived from the DNA, and the V and J assignments and clone size from that table. The sample lists around 400,000 clones, 89% seen once, with around 1.2% in the top ten. Sequenced input: peripheral blood. This TCR came from a man aged 40-49 years with acute or convalescent COVID-19. The chain links TRBV4-2 to TRBJ1-1; no clear D. The CDR3 region is CASSQETGWVTEAFF. The CDR3 DNA sequence: TGTGCCAGCAGCCAAGAGACGGGGTGGGTCACTGAAGCTTTCTTT.